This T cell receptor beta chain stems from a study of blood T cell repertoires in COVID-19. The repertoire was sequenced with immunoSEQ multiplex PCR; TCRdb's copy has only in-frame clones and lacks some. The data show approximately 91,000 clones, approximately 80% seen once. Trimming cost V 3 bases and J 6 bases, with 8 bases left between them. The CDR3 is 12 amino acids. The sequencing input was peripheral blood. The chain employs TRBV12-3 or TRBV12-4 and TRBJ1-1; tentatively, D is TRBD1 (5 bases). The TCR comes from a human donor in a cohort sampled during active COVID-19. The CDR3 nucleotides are TGTGCCAGCAGTTTCCACAGGTCTGAAGCTTTCTTT. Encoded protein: CASSFHRSEAFF.